These T cell receptor beta chains were read from a single sample in a study of blood T cells in healthy people across ages. A single record per CDR3 protein comes from TCRdb applying MiXCR to the 5' RACE reads. The sample holds approximately 1,700,000 distinct CDR3 sequences; 30% to 40% are singletons and the top ten take 20% to 25%. The sample taken for sequencing was blood. The receptors were gathered from a human donor in good health. Each CDR3 is given with its conserved first and last residue. The D gene is left open where the match is weak. Part of the rows lack a size; the others show once, few, many or a class for expanded clones.

j_call: TRBJ1-5; d_call: TRBD1; clone_size: few; v_call: TRBV4-1; cdr3_aa: CASSPGQGWSNQPQHF; cdr3_nt: TGCGCCAGCAGCCCAGGACAGGGATGGAGCAATCAGCCCCAGCATTTT
j_call: TRBJ1-1; d_call: TRBD1; clone_size: once; v_call: TRBV7-3; cdr3_aa: CASSLYPTGGGINTEAFF; cdr3_nt: TGTGCCAGCAGCTTATACCCGACAGGGGGCGGGATAAACACTGAAGCTTTCTTT
j_call: TRBJ1-2; d_call: TRBD1; clone_size: NA; v_call: TRBV7-2; cdr3_aa: CASSLQPTGFGYTF; cdr3_nt: TGTGCCAGCAGTCTACAACCGACAGGGTTTGGCTACACCTTC
j_call: TRBJ2-1; d_call: TRBD2; clone_size: NA; v_call: TRBV5-5; cdr3_aa: CASSWTGTSPGEEQFF; cdr3_nt: TGTGCCAGCAGCTGGACCGGGACTAGCCCTGGTGAAGAGCAGTTCTTC
j_call: TRBJ1-2; d_call: TRBD1; clone_size: few; v_call: TRBV20-1; cdr3_aa: CSARDLGGTVHYGYTF; cdr3_nt: TGCAGTGCTAGAGATCTGGGTGGGACAGTACACTATGGCTACACCTTC
j_call: TRBJ1-2; d_call: TRBD1; clone_size: few; v_call: TRBV6-1; cdr3_aa: CASSTDRFGQGDYGYTF; cdr3_nt: TGTGCCAGCAGTACGGACCGATTCGGACAGGGCGACTATGGCTACACCTTC
j_call: TRBJ1-2; d_call: TRBD1; clone_size: NA; v_call: TRBV6-5; cdr3_aa: CASSRQGGLYGYTF; cdr3_nt: TGTGCCAGCAGCCGACAGGGGGGACTCTATGGCTACACCTTC
j_call: TRBJ2-6; d_call: NA; clone_size: few; v_call: TRBV5-1; cdr3_aa: CASSGTKRSGANVLTF; cdr3_nt: TGCGCCAGCAGCGGGACCAAACGCTCTGGGGCCAACGTCCTGACTTTC
j_call: TRBJ2-1; d_call: NA; clone_size: NA; v_call: TRBV9; cdr3_aa: CASSVQTYNEQFF; cdr3_nt: TGTGCCAGCAGCGTCCAAACCTACAATGAGCAGTTCTTC
j_call: TRBJ1-1; d_call: NA; clone_size: NA; v_call: TRBV20-1; cdr3_aa: CSARGDTNTEAFF; cdr3_nt: TGCAGTGCTAGAGGGGACACGAACACTGAAGCTTTCTTT
j_call: TRBJ2-1; d_call: NA; clone_size: NA; v_call: TRBV6-2/TRBV6-3; cdr3_aa: CASSFVSYEQFF; cdr3_nt: TGTGCCAGCAGTTTCGTATCCTACGAGCAGTTCTTC
j_call: TRBJ1-2; d_call: NA; clone_size: NA; v_call: TRBV6-5; cdr3_aa: CASSYDIFGGAANYGYTF; cdr3_nt: TGTGCCAGCAGTTACGATATATTCGGGGGAGCCGCTAACTATGGCTACACCTTC
j_call: TRBJ2-6; d_call: NA; clone_size: many; v_call: TRBV28; cdr3_aa: CASGVGGANVLTF; cdr3_nt: TGTGCCAGCGGTGTAGGAGGGGCCAACGTCCTGACTTTC
j_call: TRBJ2-1; d_call: NA; clone_size: NA; v_call: TRBV15; cdr3_aa: CATSIRFQETQFF; cdr3_nt: TGTGCCACCAGCATCAGGTTTCAAGAGACCCAGTTCTTC
j_call: TRBJ2-3; d_call: TRBD2; clone_size: few; v_call: TRBV29-1; cdr3_aa: CSVGGGADTQYF; cdr3_nt: TGCAGCGTTGGCGGGGGGGCAGATACGCAGTATTTT
j_call: TRBJ2-3; d_call: TRBD1; clone_size: NA; v_call: TRBV14; cdr3_aa: CASSLKFRQGSTDTQYF; cdr3_nt: TGTGCCAGCAGCCTAAAATTTCGACAGGGGAGCACAGATACGCAGTATTTT
j_call: TRBJ2-7; d_call: NA; clone_size: NA; v_call: TRBV15; cdr3_aa: CATSATYRTYEQYF; cdr3_nt: TGTGCCACCAGCGCCACGTACCGGACCTACGAGCAGTACTTC
j_call: TRBJ1-5; d_call: NA; clone_size: few; v_call: TRBV7-9; cdr3_aa: CASSLGQFHGTQPQHF; cdr3_nt: TGTGCCAGCAGCTTAGGACAGTTCCACGGTACCCAGCCCCAGCATTTT
j_call: TRBJ1-5; d_call: TRBD1; clone_size: few; v_call: TRBV28; cdr3_aa: CASREDPWTGGSASNQPQHF; cdr3_nt: TGTGCCAGCAGAGAAGACCCTTGGACAGGGGGATCAGCAAGCAATCAGCCCCAGCATTTT
j_call: TRBJ2-1; d_call: TRBD1; clone_size: few; v_call: TRBV29-1; cdr3_aa: CSALPGQGHNEQFF; cdr3_nt: TGCAGCGCACTCCCGGGACAGGGCCACAATGAGCAGTTCTTC
j_call: TRBJ1-4; d_call: NA; clone_size: few; v_call: TRBV20-1; cdr3_aa: CSARLTLNEKLFF; cdr3_nt: TGCAGTGCTAGACTGACACTAAATGAAAAACTGTTTTTT
j_call: TRBJ2-1; d_call: TRBD2; clone_size: NA; v_call: TRBV11-2; cdr3_aa: CASSPGLAGGSGQFF; cdr3_nt: TGTGCCAGCAGCCCCGGACTAGCGGGGGGGTCGGGTCAGTTCTTC
j_call: TRBJ2-4; d_call: NA; clone_size: few; v_call: TRBV4-1; cdr3_aa: CASSQDNVGELLYF; cdr3_nt: TGCGCCAGCAGCCAAGATAATGTGGGAGAGCTGTTGTACTTC
j_call: TRBJ2-2; d_call: TRBD2; clone_size: few; v_call: TRBV7-3; cdr3_aa: CASSSLPLAGVNTGELFF; cdr3_nt: TGTGCCAGCAGCTCCTTGCCACTAGCGGGGGTGAACACCGGGGAGCTGTTTTTT
j_call: TRBJ1-6; d_call: NA; clone_size: NA; v_call: TRBV4-1; cdr3_aa: CASSQRAVNSPLHF; cdr3_nt: TGCGCCAGCAGCCAACGGGCAGTGAATTCACCCCTCCACTTT
j_call: TRBJ1-6; d_call: NA; clone_size: few; v_call: TRBV7-2; cdr3_aa: CASSPRHVSYNSPLHF; cdr3_nt: TGTGCCAGCAGCCCCCGGCACGTCTCCTATAATTCACCCCTCCACTTT
j_call: TRBJ2-7; d_call: NA; clone_size: NA; v_call: TRBV6-2/TRBV6-3; cdr3_aa: CANSSPVTAYEQYF; cdr3_nt: TGTGCCAACAGTTCCCCCGTGACAGCCTACGAGCAGTACTTC
j_call: TRBJ1-2; d_call: NA; clone_size: NA; v_call: TRBV7-2; cdr3_aa: CASSLNWQAGEDYGYTF; cdr3_nt: TGTGCCAGCAGCTTAAATTGGCAAGCGGGGGAGGACTATGGCTACACCTTC
j_call: TRBJ2-7; d_call: NA; clone_size: few; v_call: TRBV12-3/TRBV12-4; cdr3_aa: CASSLLGTGVPYEQYF; cdr3_nt: TGTGCCAGCAGTTTACTTGGGACCGGGGTTCCCTACGAGCAGTACTTC
j_call: TRBJ2-1; d_call: TRBD2; clone_size: NA; v_call: TRBV12-3/TRBV12-4; cdr3_aa: CASSLRGGGKQFF; cdr3_nt: TGTGCCAGCAGTTTACGCGGCGGGGGGAAGCAGTTCTTC
j_call: TRBJ2-7; d_call: NA; clone_size: few; v_call: TRBV7-9; cdr3_aa: CASSLVVGQRTYEQYF; cdr3_nt: TGTGCCAGCAGCTTAGTGGTTGGGCAGAGGACCTACGAGCAGTACTTC
j_call: TRBJ2-2; d_call: NA; clone_size: NA; v_call: TRBV27; cdr3_aa: CASSPQQGWGFANTGELFF; cdr3_nt: TGTGCCAGCAGTCCGCAACAGGGTTGGGGTTTTGCGAACACCGGGGAGCTGTTTTTT
j_call: TRBJ2-3; d_call: NA; clone_size: NA; v_call: TRBV7-2; cdr3_aa: CASSKQGRDTQYF; cdr3_nt: TGTGCCAGCAGCAAGCAGGGGAGAGATACGCAGTATTTT
j_call: TRBJ2-7; d_call: NA; clone_size: NA; v_call: TRBV3-1; cdr3_aa: CASSQDPGRASYEQYF; cdr3_nt: TGTGCCAGCAGCCAAGATCCGGGAAGGGCCTCCTACGAGCAGTACTTC
j_call: TRBJ2-7; d_call: TRBD2; clone_size: NA; v_call: TRBV12-3/TRBV12-4; cdr3_aa: CASSSSRGGVFEQYF; cdr3_nt: TGTGCCAGCAGTTCAAGTCGGGGGGGCGTATTCGAGCAGTACTTC